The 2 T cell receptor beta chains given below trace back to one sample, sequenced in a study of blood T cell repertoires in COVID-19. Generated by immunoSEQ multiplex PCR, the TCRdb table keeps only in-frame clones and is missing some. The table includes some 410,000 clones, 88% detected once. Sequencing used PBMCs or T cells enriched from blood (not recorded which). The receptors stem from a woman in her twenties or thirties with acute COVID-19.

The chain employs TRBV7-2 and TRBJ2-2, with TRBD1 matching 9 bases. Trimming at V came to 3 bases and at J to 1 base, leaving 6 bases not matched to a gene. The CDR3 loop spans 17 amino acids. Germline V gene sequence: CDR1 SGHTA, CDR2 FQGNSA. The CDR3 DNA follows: TGTGCCAGCAGCTTGTCTACAGGGGGCCGGAACACCGGGGAGCTGTTTTTT. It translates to CASSLSTGGRNTGELFF.

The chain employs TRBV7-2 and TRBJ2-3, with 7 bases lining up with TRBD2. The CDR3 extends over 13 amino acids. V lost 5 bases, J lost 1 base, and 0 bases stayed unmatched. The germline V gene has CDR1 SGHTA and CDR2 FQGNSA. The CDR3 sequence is CASSGGGTDTQYF. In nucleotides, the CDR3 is TGTGCCAGCAGCGGGGGGGGCACAGATACGCAGTATTTT.